This T cell receptor (beta chain) appears in the sequencing data of a study of blood T cell repertoires in COVID-19. Germline trimming cut 6 bases from V and 6 bases from J; bases unmatched to any gene: 14. The germline gives CDR1 SQVTM, CDR2 ANQGSEA. The length of the CDR3 is 16 residues. TCRdb's table, derived via immunoSEQ multiplex PCR, lists solely in-frame clones and lacks some. The profile shows 68,000 or so clones, roughly 80% of them singletons. This TCR derives from a woman aged 50 to 65 with acute or convalescent COVID-19. V and J are TRBV29-1 and TRBJ2-3; 11 positions match TRBD2. Specimen: peripheral blood. As DNA, the CDR3 is TGCAGCGTCGAACGGGGGACTAGCGGTGGGGGTGATACGCAGTATTTT. Its protein is CSVERGTSGGGDTQYF.